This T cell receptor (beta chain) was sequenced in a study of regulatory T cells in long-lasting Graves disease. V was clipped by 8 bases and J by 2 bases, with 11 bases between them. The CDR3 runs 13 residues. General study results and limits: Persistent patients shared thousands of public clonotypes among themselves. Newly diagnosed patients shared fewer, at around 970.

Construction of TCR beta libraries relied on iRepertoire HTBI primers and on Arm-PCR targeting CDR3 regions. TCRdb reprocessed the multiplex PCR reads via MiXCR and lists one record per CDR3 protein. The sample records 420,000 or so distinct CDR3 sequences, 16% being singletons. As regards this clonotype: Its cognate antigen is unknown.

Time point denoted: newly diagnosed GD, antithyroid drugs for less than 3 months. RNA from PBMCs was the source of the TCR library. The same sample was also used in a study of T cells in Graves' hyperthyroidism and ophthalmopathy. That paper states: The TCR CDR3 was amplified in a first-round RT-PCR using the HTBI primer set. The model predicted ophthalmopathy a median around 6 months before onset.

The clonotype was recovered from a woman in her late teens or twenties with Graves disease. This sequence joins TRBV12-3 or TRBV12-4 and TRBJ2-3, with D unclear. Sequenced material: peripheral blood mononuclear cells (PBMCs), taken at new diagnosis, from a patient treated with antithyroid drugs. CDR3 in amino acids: CASGVGATDTQYF. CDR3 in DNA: TGTGCCAGCGGGGTAGGAGCCACAGATACGCAGTATTTT.